The rows below give T cell receptor beta chains drawn from one sample of a study of blood T cell repertoires in COVID-19. Using immunoSEQ multiplex PCR, the repertoire was profiled, and TCRdb retains in-frame clones only, with some absent. Of about 36,000 clones listed, over 65% are singletons. The sequencing input was peripheral blood. The origin of the receptors is a man in his sixties with active COVID-19. The CDR3 runs from the conserved cysteine through the conserved F or W. D genes are given only for firm matches. Part of the rows lack a size; the others show once, few, many or a class for expanded clones.

CASSRRDRVDEKLFF,TGTGCCAGCAGCCGTCGGGACAGGGTGGATGAAAAACTGTTTTTT,TRBD1,NA,TRBV7-2,TRBJ1-4
CASTPPPDRRNTEAFF,TGTGCCAGTACCCCACCCCCAGACAGGCGGAACACTGAAGCTTTCTTT,NA,NA,TRBV19,TRBJ1-1
CATWDRGDTGELFF,TGTGCCACTTGGGACAGGGGGGACACCGGGGAGCTGTTTTTT,TRBD1,NA,TRBV10-3,TRBJ2-2
CARGTAYEQYF,TGTGCCCGCGGGACAGCCTACGAGCAGTACTTC,NA,NA,TRBV30,TRBJ2-7
CASRDRVASPLHF,TGTGCCAGCAGGGACAGGGTGGCTTCACCCCTCCACTTT,TRBD1,NA,TRBV6-5,TRBJ1-6
CASSAGDRGSYEQYF,TGTGCCAGCAGCGCTGGGGACAGGGGTTCCTACGAGCAGTACTTC,TRBD1,once,TRBV2,TRBJ2-7
CASSLGQGATNYGYTF,TGTGCCAGCAGCTTGGGGCAGGGGGCGACTAACTATGGCTACACCTTC,TRBD1,NA,TRBV5-6,TRBJ1-2
CASSLGTTYEQYF,TGTGCCAGCAGCTTGGGCACCACCTACGAGCAGTACTTC,NA,few,TRBV11-2,TRBJ2-7
CASSLRGTGNQPQHF,TGTGCCAGCAGCTTGAGAGGGACAGGAAATCAGCCCCAGCATTTT,TRBD1,few,TRBV7-9,TRBJ1-5
CASSYDRAYEQYF,TGTGCCAGCAGTTACGACAGGGCCTACGAGCAGTACTTC,TRBD1,NA,TRBV6-2/TRBV6-3,TRBJ2-7
CAISPGGTTDTQYF,TGTGCCATCAGCCCCGGGGGGACGACAGATACGCAGTATTTT,TRBD2,NA,TRBV10-3,TRBJ2-3
CAWNHGTNGYTF,TGTGCCTGGAACCACGGGACTAATGGCTACACCTTC,NA,NA,TRBV30,TRBJ1-2
CASSYTYRGQSSYEQYF,TGCGCCAGCAGCTACACCTACAGGGGGCAAAGCTCCTACGAGCAGTACTTC,TRBD1,NA,TRBV5-1,TRBJ2-7
CASSQAQTGLAYEQYF,TGTGCCAGCAGCCAAGCCCAAACAGGGTTGGCCTACGAGCAGTACTTC,NA,NA,TRBV14,TRBJ2-7
CASSGRDSPLHF,TGTGCCAGTAGTGGGCGGGATTCACCCCTCCACTTT,NA,NA,TRBV19,TRBJ1-6
CASSQRTLNYGYTF,TGTGCCAGCAGCCAGAGGACACTTAACTATGGCTACACCTTC,NA,NA,TRBV3-1/TRBV3-2,TRBJ1-2
CASRGGGETYEQYF,TGTGCCAGCAGGGGCGGCGGGGAAACCTACGAGCAGTACTTC,NA,NA,TRBV2,TRBJ2-7
CASSLDQGDGYTF,TGCGCCAGCAGCTTGGATCAGGGGGATGGCTACACCTTC,TRBD1,NA,TRBV5-1,TRBJ1-2
CASSYSMSGVATEAFF,TGTGCCAGCAGTTACTCGATGTCAGGGGTCGCCACTGAAGCTTTCTTT,NA,NA,TRBV6-5,TRBJ1-1
CAVGAFYGYTF,TGTGCTGTGGGGGCCTTCTATGGCTACACCTTC,NA,NA,TRBV30,TRBJ1-2
CASGFTGDNQPQHF,TGCGCCTCAGGGTTCACAGGGGACAATCAGCCCCAGCATTTT,TRBD1,once,TRBV4-1,TRBJ1-5
CAWSVGTSGYEQYF,TGTGCCTGGAGTGTAGGGACTAGCGGCTACGAGCAGTACTTC,TRBD2,NA,TRBV30,TRBJ2-7
CASSQSQGVLETQYF,TGTGCCAGCAGCCAATCCCAGGGGGTCTTGGAGACCCAGTACTTC,TRBD1,NA,TRBV4-2,TRBJ2-5
CASSLAHGGAMGAFF,TGTGCCAGCAGCTTAGCGCACGGAGGGGCGATGGGGGCTTTCTTT,NA,NA,TRBV7-2,TRBJ1-1
CSGRTGGETQYF,TGCAGCGGAAGGACAGGGGGGGAGACCCAGTACTTC,TRBD1,NA,TRBV29-1,TRBJ2-5
CSASILPDTQYF,TGCAGTGCTAGTATACTGCCAGATACGCAGTATTTT,NA,NA,TRBV20-1,TRBJ2-3
CASSYQGGSEGYTF,TGTGCCAGCAGTTACCAGGGAGGATCAGAAGGCTACACCTTC,NA,few,TRBV6-5,TRBJ1-2
CASSQGLFSGGLRLEQFF,TGTGCCAGCAGCCAAGGACTATTTAGCGGGGGGCTCCGCCTTGAGCAGTTCTTC,TRBD2,NA,TRBV14,TRBJ2-1
CASRTQGPGKPQHF,TGTGCCAGCAGAACACAGGGCCCCGGCAAGCCCCAGCATTTT,NA,NA,TRBV28,TRBJ1-5
CASTLLAGGPETQYF,TGTGCCAGCACCCTCCTAGCGGGGGGGCCAGAGACCCAGTACTTC,TRBD2,NA,TRBV6-5,TRBJ2-5
CASSLGTSGRAGEQFF,TGTGCCAGCAGCCTCGGGACTAGCGGGAGGGCCGGTGAGCAGTTCTTC,TRBD2,once,TRBV6-4,TRBJ2-1
CASSQELVNEQFF,TGCGCCAGCAGCCAAGAACTCGTCAATGAGCAGTTCTTC,NA,NA,TRBV4-3,TRBJ2-1
CAMTGAMNTEAFF,TGTGCCATGACAGGGGCCATGAACACTGAAGCTTTCTTT,TRBD1,NA,TRBV5-4,TRBJ1-1
CASSQDALSSYEQYF,TGCGCCAGCAGCCAAGATGCTCTGAGCTCCTACGAGCAGTACTTC,NA,NA,TRBV4-3,TRBJ2-7
CASSYSTGGNQPQHF,TGTGCCAGCAGTTACTCGACCGGGGGCAATCAGCCCCAGCATTTT,NA,NA,TRBV6-2/TRBV6-3,TRBJ1-5